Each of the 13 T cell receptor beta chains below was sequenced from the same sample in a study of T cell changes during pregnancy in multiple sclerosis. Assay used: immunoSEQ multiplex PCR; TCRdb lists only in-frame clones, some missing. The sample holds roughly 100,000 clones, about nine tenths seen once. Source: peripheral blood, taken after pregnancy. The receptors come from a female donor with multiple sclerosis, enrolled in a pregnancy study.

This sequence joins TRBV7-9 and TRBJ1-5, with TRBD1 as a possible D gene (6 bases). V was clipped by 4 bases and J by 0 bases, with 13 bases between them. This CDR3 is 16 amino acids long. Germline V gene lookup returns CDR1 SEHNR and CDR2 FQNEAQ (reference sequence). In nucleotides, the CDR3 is TGTGCCAGCAGCTCAACAGGGACCTCTAGCAATCAGCCCCAGCATTTT. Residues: CASSSTGTSSNQPQHF.

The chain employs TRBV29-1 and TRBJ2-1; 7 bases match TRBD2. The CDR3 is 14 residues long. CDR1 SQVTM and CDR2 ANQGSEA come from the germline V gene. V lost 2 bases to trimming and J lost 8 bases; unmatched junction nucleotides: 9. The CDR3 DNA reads TGCAGCGTTGAAAGGGCGGGAGTAATGTATGAGCAGTTCTTC. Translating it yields CSVERAGVMYEQFF.

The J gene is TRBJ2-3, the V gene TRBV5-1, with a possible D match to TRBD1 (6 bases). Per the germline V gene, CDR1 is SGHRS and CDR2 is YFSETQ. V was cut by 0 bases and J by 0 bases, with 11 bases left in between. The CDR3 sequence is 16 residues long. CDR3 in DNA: TGCGCCAGCAGCTTGGAGATTAGGGGGAGCACAGATACGCAGTATTTT. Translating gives CASSLEIRGSTDTQYF.

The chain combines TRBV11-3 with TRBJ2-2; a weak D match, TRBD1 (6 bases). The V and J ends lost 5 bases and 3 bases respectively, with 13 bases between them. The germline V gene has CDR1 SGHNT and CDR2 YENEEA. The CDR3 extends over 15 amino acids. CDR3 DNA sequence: TGTGCCAGCAGCGGCAGGGGATCGTACACCGGGGAGCTGTTTTTT. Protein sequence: CASSGRGSYTGELFF.

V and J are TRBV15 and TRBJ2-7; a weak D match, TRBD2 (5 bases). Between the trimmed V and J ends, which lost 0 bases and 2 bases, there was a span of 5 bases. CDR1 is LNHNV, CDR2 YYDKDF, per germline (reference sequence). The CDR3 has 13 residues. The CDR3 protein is CATSRDSAYEQYF. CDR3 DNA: TGTGCCACCAGCAGAGATAGCGCCTACGAGCAGTACTTC. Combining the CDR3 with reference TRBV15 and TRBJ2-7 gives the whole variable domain DAMVIQNPRYQVTQFGKPVTLSCSQTLNHNVMYWYQQKSSQAPKLLFHYYDKDFNNEADTPDNFQSRRPNTSFCFLDIRSPGLGDTAMYLCATSRDSAYEQYFGPGTRLTVT.

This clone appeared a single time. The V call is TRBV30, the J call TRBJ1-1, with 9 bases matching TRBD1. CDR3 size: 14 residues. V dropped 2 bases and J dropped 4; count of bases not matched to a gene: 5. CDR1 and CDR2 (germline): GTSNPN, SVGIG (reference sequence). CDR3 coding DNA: TGTGCCTGGAGTATAGGACAGGGGACCACTGAAGCTTTCTTT. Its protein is CAWSIGQGTTEAFF.

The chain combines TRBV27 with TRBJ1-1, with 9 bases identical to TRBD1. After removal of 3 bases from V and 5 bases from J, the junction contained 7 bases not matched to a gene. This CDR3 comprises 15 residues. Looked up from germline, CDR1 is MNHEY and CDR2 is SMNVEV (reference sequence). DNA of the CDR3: TGTGCCAGCAGTTTCGATACAGGGGGCCGAACTGAAGCTTTCTTT. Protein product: CASSFDTGGRTEAFF.

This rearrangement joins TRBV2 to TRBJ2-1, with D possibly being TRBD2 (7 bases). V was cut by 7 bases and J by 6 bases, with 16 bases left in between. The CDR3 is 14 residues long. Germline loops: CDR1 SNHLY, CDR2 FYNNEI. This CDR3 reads CASNSGGPFNEQFF. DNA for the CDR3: TGTGCCAGCAATTCCGGGGGGCCTTTCAATGAGCAGTTCTTC.

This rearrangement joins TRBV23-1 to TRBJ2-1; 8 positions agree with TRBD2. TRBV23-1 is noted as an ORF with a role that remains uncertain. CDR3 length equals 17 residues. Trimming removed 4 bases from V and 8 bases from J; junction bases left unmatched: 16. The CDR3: CASSRPAGGADGDEQFF. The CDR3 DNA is TGCGCCAGCAGTCGACCCGCGGGGGGCGCGGACGGAGATGAGCAGTTCTTC.

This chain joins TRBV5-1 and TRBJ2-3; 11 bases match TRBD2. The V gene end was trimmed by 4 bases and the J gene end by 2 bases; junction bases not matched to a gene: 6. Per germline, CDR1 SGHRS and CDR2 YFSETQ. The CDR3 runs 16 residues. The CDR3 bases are TGCGCCAGCAGCGTACTAGCGGGAGACACCACAGATACGCAGTATTTT. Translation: CASSVLAGDTTDTQYF.

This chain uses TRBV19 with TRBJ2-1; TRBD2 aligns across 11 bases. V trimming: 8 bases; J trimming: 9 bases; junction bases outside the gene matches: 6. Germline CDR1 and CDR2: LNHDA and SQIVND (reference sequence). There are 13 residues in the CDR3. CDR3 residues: CASGASGRFEQFF. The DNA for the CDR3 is TGTGCCAGTGGGGCTAGCGGGAGGTTTGAGCAGTTCTTC.

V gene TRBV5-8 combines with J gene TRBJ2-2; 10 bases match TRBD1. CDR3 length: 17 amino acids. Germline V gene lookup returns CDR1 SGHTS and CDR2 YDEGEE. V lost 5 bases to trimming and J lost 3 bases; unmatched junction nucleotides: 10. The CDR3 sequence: CASRDLGQGTYTGELFF. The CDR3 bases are TGTGCCAGCAGAGACCTGGGACAGGGGACGTACACCGGGGAGCTGTTTTTT.

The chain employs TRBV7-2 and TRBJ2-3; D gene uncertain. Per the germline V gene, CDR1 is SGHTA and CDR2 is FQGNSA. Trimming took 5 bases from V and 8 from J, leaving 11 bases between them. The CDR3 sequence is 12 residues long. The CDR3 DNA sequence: TGTGCCAGCAGCCTCGATGCGGCTACGCAGTATTTT. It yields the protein CASSLDAATQYF.